The entry that follows covers one T cell receptor (beta chain) sequence. In the authors' workflow: How many nucleated cells were present was estimated from reference gene primer amplification. Some clones are missing from TCRdb's copy, which holds only in-frame ones; the method was immunoSEQ multiplex PCR. The V and J calls and clone size were taken over from that table, and D and trimming were inferred from the DNA. Of some 160,000 clones detected, around 84% appear once; the ten largest clones hold 5%. V was pared by 1 base and J by 5 bases, with 10 bases of the junction left unmatched. Germline CDR1 is SGDLS and CDR2 is YYNGEE. This CDR3 region has 17 residues. The entry originates in a study of blood T cell repertoires in COVID-19. About the study: The samples span acute and convalescent COVID-19 from the United States, Italy and Spain.

The sample taken for sequencing was peripheral blood. The clonotype comes from a woman aged 50 to 65 with acute or convalescent COVID-19. The rearrangement uses TRBV9 and TRBJ2-5; 11 bases match TRBD2. CDR3: CASSVSGASGGQETQYF. In nucleotides, the CDR3 is TGTGCCAGCAGCGTATCCGGGGCTAGCGGGGGGCAGGAGACCCAGTACTTC.